The sequence of this TCR beta chain was determined in a study of graft-versus-host responses after intestinal transplantation. Remarks on this clone: Its antigen is not identified.

CDR1 and CDR2 (germline): MDHEN, SYDVKM. V lost 4 bases and J 5 bases, leaving 36 bases between the germline ends. This CDR3 contains 21 residues. Findings of the study overall: Ileal or blood samples showed some GvH clones first, and such clones were also found in recipient marrow. Allografts carried high graft-versus-host to host-versus-graft clonal ratios in patients having graft-donor T cell macrochimerism.

Sequencing was performed with immunoSEQ multiplex PCR; in TCRdb, only in-frame clones are kept and a portion is missing. The repertoire holds approximately 99,000 clones, less than 95% seen once, with over 0.055% in the top ten. The receptor was isolated from a human donor who was the organ donor for an intestinal transplant. The sequences come from unstimulated CD8+ T cells sorted from spleen or lymph node cells, collected before transplant. The chain is built from TRBV28 and TRBJ2-7; no definite D call. The CDR3 spells CASSSTISGLPKAPRIDEQYF. CDR3 bases: TGTGCCAGCAGTTCCACCATTTCAGGATTACCTAAGGCCCCAAGGATCGACGAGCAGTACTTC.